Listed below are T cell receptor beta chains from one sample, sequenced in a study of shared clonotypes between healthy human individuals. Sequencing used immunoSEQ multiplex PCR; TCRdb keeps in-frame clones, though not all of them. Of 490,000 or so clones listed, 79% are singletons. Material: PBMCs. The receptors originated from a woman aged 40 to 49 in good health. Some clones in this sample may be carry-over from other donors' samples. CDR3s include the opening cysteine and the closing phenylalanine or tryptophan. A D gene is named only where the DNA matches it firmly. Not all rows give a size; the values are once, few, many and, for expanded clones, a class.

>TRBV4-3|14|TRBJ2-3|.|.
CASSRSTSTDTQYF
TGCGCCAGCAGCCGGTCCACTAGCACAGATACGCAGTATTTT
>TRBV4-3|14|TRBJ1-1|.|.
CASSQGRRNTEAFF
TGCGCCAGCAGCCAAGGTCGAAGGAACACTGAAGCTTTCTTT
>TRBV18|11|TRBJ2-5|.|.
CASSEVETQYF
TGTGCCAGCTCAGAAGTGGAGACCCAGTACTTC
>TRBV4-2|15|TRBJ2-7|many|.
CASSQALQTTYEQYF
TGTGCCAGCAGCCAAGCGCTTCAGACTACCTACGAGCAGTACTTC
>TRBV7-6|14|TRBJ2-3|many|.
CASSLVQGTDTQYF
TGTGCCAGCAGCTTAGTGCAGGGCACAGATACGCAGTATTTT
>TRBV30|12|TRBJ2-7|.|.
CAWSRGDYEQYF
TGTGCCTGGAGCAGGGGAGATTACGAGCAGTACTTC
>TRBV19|15|TRBJ2-1|.|.
CASSIERGFGNEQFF
TGTGCCAGTAGTATAGAGCGGGGCTTTGGGAATGAGCAGTTCTTC
>TRBV7-9|13|TRBJ2-2|.|.
CASSPEAVGELFF
TGTGCCAGCAGCCCGGAGGCCGTCGGGGAGCTGTTTTTT
>TRBV7-2|16|TRBJ2-3|once|TRBD2
CASSPTSGAGSNTQYF
TGTGCCAGCAGCCCGACTAGCGGGGCAGGTTCCAATACGCAGTATTTT
>TRBV27|12|TRBJ1-2|many|TRBD1
CASPGQNYGYTF
TGTGCCAGTCCGGGACAGAACTATGGCTACACCTTC
>TRBV7-3|16|TRBJ2-1|few|.
CASSPLGGRTVNEQFF
TGTGCCAGCAGCCCCCTCGGAGGGAGGACGGTCAATGAGCAGTTCTTC
>TRBV28|14|TRBJ2-7|.|TRBD1
CASSFPGTGYEQYF
TGTGCCAGCAGTTTCCCCGGGACAGGGTACGAGCAGTACTTC
>TRBV28|13|TRBJ2-7|.|.
CASSDRGIYEQYF
TGTGCCAGCAGTGACCGGGGGATCTACGAGCAGTACTTC
>TRBV30|13|TRBJ2-7|.|.
CAWSVLTPSEQYF
TGTGCCTGGAGTGTATTGACACCGTCCGAGCAGTACTTC
>TRBV5-1|14|TRBJ1-2|few|TRBD1
CASRNDREASTATF
TGCGCCAGCAGGAATGACAGGGAAGCTTCCACTGCCACCTTC
>TRBV18|15|TRBJ1-2|few|.
CASSPPWQGTYGYTF
TGTGCCAGCTCACCACCGTGGCAGGGGACCTATGGCTACACCTTC
>TRBV29-1|11|TRBJ2-1|.|.
CSVKRDYEQFF
TGCAGCGTTAAACGGGACTATGAGCAGTTCTTC
>TRBV7-9|14|TRBJ2-7|few|.
CASSLARADYEQYF
TGTGCCAGCAGCTTAGCCCGAGCGGATTACGAGCAGTACTTC
>TRBV30|11|TRBJ1-2|.|.
CAWRQGNGYTF
TGTGCCTGGAGACAGGGTAATGGCTACACCTTC
>TRBV5-4|15|TRBJ2-7|once|TRBD1
CASSSAGQGAWEQYF
TGTGCCAGCAGCTCGGCGGGACAGGGGGCCTGGGAGCAGTACTTC
>TRBV28|15|TRBJ2-3|once|TRBD2
CASSWDYYSTDTQYF
TGTGCCAGCAGTTGGGACTACTATAGCACAGATACGCAGTATTTT
>TRBV28|16|TRBJ2-7|.|TRBD1
CASLTVTGGVSYEQYF
TGTGCCAGCCTAACGGTGACAGGGGGGGTCTCCTACGAGCAGTACTTC
>TRBV28|15|TRBJ2-4|.|TRBD2
CASSPHSGRGNIQYF
TGTGCCAGCAGTCCTCATAGCGGGAGAGGAAACATTCAGTACTTC
>TRBV6-1|13|TRBJ2-2|.|.
CASGDLNTGELFF
TGTGCCAGCGGGGATTTAAACACCGGGGAGCTGTTTTTT
>TRBV11-2|15|TRBJ1-1|.|.
CASSLVGGANTEAFF
TGTGCCAGCAGCTTAGTTGGGGGAGCGAACACTGAAGCTTTCTTT
>TRBV7-9|13|TRBJ2-5|.|.
CASSWGTQETQYF
TGTGCCAGCAGCTGGGGCACCCAAGAGACCCAGTACTTC
>TRBV6-4|15|TRBJ2-1|.|TRBD2
CASSDTTSGSNEQFF
TGTGCCAGCAGTGACACGACTAGCGGGAGTAATGAGCAGTTCTTC
>TRBV28|16|TRBJ1-1|few|.
CASRQNLGRRNTEAFF
TGTGCCAGCAGACAAAACCTGGGACGGAGGAACACTGAAGCTTTCTTT
>TRBV18|15|TRBJ1-1|few|.
CASSAAAGMNTEAFF
TGTGCCAGCTCAGCAGCGGCGGGCATGAACACTGAAGCTTTCTTT